The 31 T cell receptor beta chains presented below share a single source sample, sequenced in a study of post-analysis software for immune sequencing data. Every TCR beta cDNA library bore unique molecular identifiers. MiXCR, applied by TCRdb to the PCR reads, yields one record per CDR3 protein. The profile shows approximately 770,000 distinct CDR3 sequences, about 45% of them singletons. Antigens for these TCRs are unknown. General observations from the study: Among five TRBV segments more frequent in patients than controls were TRBV5-6, TRBV5-1 and TRBV20-1.

Input material: blood. The source of these receptors is a girl aged 5 to 17 with multiple sclerosis.

This chain links TRBV20-1 with TRBJ2-5, with TRBD2 matching 10 bases. Trimming cost V 3 bases and J 2 bases; bases outside gene matches: 6. CDR1 and CDR2 (germline): DFQATT, SNEGSKA (reference sequence). This CDR3 is built from 15 residues. CDR3: CSASLGAGGQETQYF. The CDR3 region has the DNA TGCAGTGCTAGCTTGGGAGCGGGAGGGCAAGAGACCCAGTACTTC.

The genes are TRBV7-2 and TRBJ2-7; weak D call: TRBD1 (5 bases). This CDR3 is 14 amino acids long. Per the germline V gene, CDR1 is SGHTA and CDR2 is FQGNSA. The V end was cut by 3 bases, the J end by 1 base, with 10 bases between. The CDR3 protein is CASSFRGPSYEQYF. Here the CDR3 DNA reads TGTGCCAGCAGCTTTAGGGGCCCATCCTACGAGCAGTACTTC.

This chain joins TRBV27 and TRBJ2-1, with 9 positions matching TRBD1. After removal of 7 bases from V and 0 bases from J, the junction contained 4 bases not matched to a gene. Germline assignment: CDR1 MNHEY and CDR2 SMNVEV (reference sequence). This CDR3 comprises 15 residues. CDR3 nucleotide sequence: TGTGCCAGCACCCTGGGACAGGGCTCCTACAATGAGCAGTTCTTC. The encoded protein is CASTLGQGSYNEQFF.

The chain is built from TRBV6-6 and TRBJ1-5, with a tentative D call TRBD1 (5 bases). V was pared by 2 bases and J by 5 bases, with 10 bases between. Germline V gene data show CDR1 as MNHNY and CDR2 as SVGAGI (reference sequence). The CDR3 has 14 residues. CDR3 amino acids: CASSYGGTDQPQHF. The CDR3 DNA is TGTGCCAGCAGTTACGGGGGGACCGATCAGCCCCAGCATTTT.

The rearrangement joins TRBV15 to TRBJ2-1; D perhaps matches TRBD1 (5 bases). Between the trimmed V and J ends, which lost 0 bases and 3 bases, there was a span of 21 bases. Germline V lookup: CDR1 LNHNV, CDR2 YYDKDF (reference sequence). The CDR3 extends over 19 amino acids. CDR3 DNA: TGTGCCACCAGCAGAGAGGGTCCGGCAGGGCGATCCTACTACAATGAGCAGTTCTTC. It codes for CATSREGPAGRSYYNEQFF.

This sequence joins TRBV24-1 and TRBJ2-2; 7 bases agree with TRBD2. The germline CDR1 and CDR2 sequences are KGHDR and SFDVKD. The V and J ends lost 9 bases and 5 bases, in that order; junction bases with no gene match: 8. The CDR3 runs to 14 residues. CDR3: CATETSLKTGELFF. The CDR3 DNA follows: TGTGCCACCGAGACTAGCTTAAAGACCGGGGAGCTGTTTTTT.

This clonotype showed up just a few times. The CDR3 DNA sequence: TGTGCCAGCAGTGAAAGTGAAAAGGGCGGGCAAGAGACCCAGTACTTC. It codes for CASSESEKGGQETQYF. The chain is built from TRBV25-1 and TRBJ2-5, with a tentative D call TRBD2 (5 bases). Trimming removed 2 bases at V and 2 bases at J, with 15 bases between. This CDR3 has 16 residues. Germline CDR1 MGHDK, CDR2 SYGVNS.

This chain joins TRBV7-2 and TRBJ2-7, with 10 bases fitting TRBD2. J lost 2 bases, V lost 5 bases, and 6 bases had no gene match. The CDR3 is 15 residues long. Germline V gene data show CDR1 as SGHTA and CDR2 as FQGNSA. The CDR3 loop is CASSATSGPAYEQYF. The DNA for the CDR3 is TGTGCCAGCAGCGCGACTAGCGGGCCCGCCTACGAGCAGTACTTC.

V gene TRBV4-2 combines with J gene TRBJ2-1; weak D call: TRBD2 (5 bases). Germline lookup yields CDR1 LGHNA and CDR2 YNFKEQ. The CDR3 is 15 amino acids. Between the trimmed V and J ends, which lost 3 bases and 9 bases, there was a span of 18 bases. The CDR3 bases are TGTGCCAGCAGCCAGGCCACTACTAGTAGAGGTGAGCAGTTCTTC. This gives the protein CASSQATTSRGEQFF.

This clonotype was seen a handful of times. The V call is TRBV6-2 or TRBV6-3, the J call TRBJ2-5; 15 bases fit TRBD2. Germline CDR1 MNHEY, CDR2 SVGEGT. The CDR3 covers 20 residues. Unmatched junction bases numbered 16, after V lost 3 bases and J lost 5 bases. CDR3 amino acids: CASSYSPPGTSGRLWETQYF. The CDR3 nucleotides are TGTGCCAGCAGTTATAGCCCCCCCGGGACTAGCGGGAGGCTGTGGGAGACCCAGTACTTC.

The chain is built from TRBV7-9 and TRBJ2-5; no clear D gene. This CDR3 has 16 residues. V gave up 5 bases and J gave up 4 bases, with 20 bases separating them. Germline V gene sequence: CDR1 SEHNR, CDR2 FQNEAQ (reference sequence). This CDR3 is CASSLPSWETGETQYF. CDR3 coding DNA: TGTGCCAGCAGCCTCCCCTCCTGGGAAACGGGAGAGACCCAGTACTTC.

This chain joins TRBV24-1 and TRBJ2-5; D is uncertain. The assigned J gene may be wrong: the sequence end matches TRBJ2-7 better. The CDR3 runs to 13 residues. CDR1 is KGHDR and CDR2 is SFDVKD in the germline V gene. The CDR3 here is CATSAAGLDEQYF. The DNA for the CDR3 is TGTGCCACCAGTGCGGCTGGGCTTGACGAGCAGTACTTC.

This chain links TRBV6-2 or TRBV6-3 with TRBJ2-5; 10 nucleotides agree with TRBD2. V lost 0 bases and J lost 1; bases outside the gene matches: 8. Germline assignment: CDR1 MNHEY and CDR2 SVGEGT. This CDR3 comprises 18 residues. CDR3 nucleotide sequence: TGTGCCAGCAGTTACTCGATACGGCTAGCGGGAGCCCAAGAGACCCAGTACTTC. It is translated as CASSYSIRLAGAQETQYF.

The chain joins TRBV27 to TRBJ2-5; 8 bases fit TRBD2. CDR3 length: 12 amino acids. V was pared by 2 bases and J by 11 bases, with 4 bases of the junction left unmatched. The germline V gene encodes CDR1 MNHEY and CDR2 SMNVEV (reference sequence). As DNA, the CDR3 is TGTGCCAGCAGTTTAAGCGGGGGTAAGCAGTACTTC. Protein: CASSLSGGKQYF.

This chain joins TRBV3-1 and TRBJ2-3; 7 bases are a match to TRBD1. CDR3 length: 14 residues. The ends lost 4 bases at V and 4 bases at J; junction bases unmatched: 5. In germline, CDR1 is LGHDT, CDR2 YNNKEL (reference sequence). The CDR3 reads CASSREGAADTQYF. In DNA form, the CDR3 reads TGTGCCAGCAGCCGCGAGGGGGCAGCAGATACGCAGTATTTT.

The chain employs TRBV5-1 and TRBJ2-1; D is unclear. Germline CDR1 is SGHRS and CDR2 is YFSETQ. The CDR3 sequence is 14 residues long. V lost 4 bases, J lost 5 bases, and 13 bases lay in between. CDR3 sequence reads: CASSPLRPDNEQFF. CDR3 nucleotides: TGCGCCAGCAGCCCTCTGAGACCAGACAATGAGCAGTTCTTC.

The chain employs TRBV4-1 and TRBJ2-7; a possible D gene is TRBD2 (6 bases). The J call is doubtful: the DNA matches TRBJ2-5 better. Germline CDR1 reads MGHRA; CDR2 reads YSYEKL. The CDR3 contains 14 residues. The CDR3 loop is CASSQIGGEETQYF. CDR3 nucleotide sequence: TGCGCCAGCAGCCAGATCGGCGGGGAAGAGACCCAGTACTTC.

In this sample, this clonotype turned up once. One end of the junction does not line up with germline, which may come from a read error. This chain links TRBV20-1 with TRBJ1-2; no clear D gene. CDR3 length equals 15 residues. Germline CDR1 DFQATT, CDR2 SNEGSKA (reference sequence). CDR3 nucleotides: TGCGGTGCTAGAGATCTGAAGGGATCCACTTGGGGCTACACCTTC. Protein sequence: CGARDLKGSTWGYTF.

The sample holds a few counts of this clonotype. V gene TRBV7-2 combines with J gene TRBJ2-1; possible D gene TRBD2, 6 bases. This CDR3 has 15 residues. Trimming took 3 bases from V and 6 from J, leaving 15 bases between them. Looked up from germline, CDR1 is SGHTA and CDR2 is FQGNSA. CDR3 DNA sequence: TGTGCCAGCAGCTTGCGGGGCCTGCCTCCCAATGAGCAGTTCTTC. Its translation is CASSLRGLPPNEQFF.

This rearrangement joins TRBV29-1 to TRBJ1-4; no clear D gene. This CDR3 spans 13 amino acids. V was clipped by 7 bases and J by 0 bases, with 9 bases between them. The germline V gene has CDR1 SQVTM and CDR2 ANQGSEA. CDR3 bases: TGCAGCGCTGCGGATGCAACTAATGAAAAACTGTTTTTT. Its protein product is CSAADATNEKLFF.

The chain is built from TRBV29-1 and TRBJ2-1; 10 bases align to TRBD1. The DNA end is a closer match to TRBJ2-7, so the J assignment may be wrong. The CDR3 consists of 14 residues. Per the germline V gene, CDR1 is SQVTM and CDR2 is ANQGSEA. Written as DNA, the CDR3 is TGCAGCGTTGTGGACAGGGGGAAGGGCAATGAGCAGTACTTC. Amino acid sequence: CSVVDRGKGNEQYF.

The gene calls are TRBV27 and TRBJ2-3, with 8 bases fitting TRBD2. This CDR3 is built from 14 residues. The junction had 6 bases not matched to a gene; V was cut back by 6 bases and J by 4 bases. Per germline, CDR1 MNHEY and CDR2 SMNVEV (reference sequence). CDR3 protein: CASRFSGIPDTQYF. CDR3 DNA: TGTGCCAGCAGATTTAGCGGGATCCCAGATACGCAGTATTTT.

The CDR3 DNA reads TGTGCCACCAGTGATCCGCTGGGGGGGGCGGCCGAGCAGTTCTTC. Translating gives CATSDPLGGAAEQFF. The chain couples TRBV24-1 to TRBJ2-1; D perhaps matches TRBD2 (7 bases). CDR1 is KGHDR and CDR2 is SFDVKD in the germline V gene. CDR3 length: 15 residues. V dropped 3 bases and J dropped 10 bases, with 18 bases sitting between them.

This chain uses TRBV7-9 with TRBJ2-6; D unresolved. The CDR3 loop spans 16 amino acids. Trimming cost V 5 bases and J 0 bases, with 11 bases left between them. Germline V gives CDR1 SEHNR, CDR2 FQNEAQ (reference sequence). In DNA, the CDR3 is TGTGCCAGCAGCCCCCAACAGTTCTCTGGGGCCAACGTCCTGACTTTC. Its protein is CASSPQQFSGANVLTF. Filled out from reference TRBV7-9 and TRBJ2-6, the complete variable domain reads DTGVSQNPRHKITKRGQNVTFRCDPISEHNRLYWYRQTLGQGPEFLTYFQNEAQLEKSRLLSDRFSAERPKGSFSTLEIQRTEQGDSAMYLCASSPQQFSGANVLTFGAGSRLTVL.

The rearrangement joins TRBV5-1 to TRBJ2-5; TRBD2 aligns across 10 bases. Near its end, the DNA agrees better with TRBJ2-7, so the J call may be wrong. Germline loops: CDR1 SGHRS, CDR2 YFSETQ. There are 16 residues in the CDR3. DNA of the CDR3: TGCGCCAGCGGTCTTCGGGCTAGCGGGAGTCCGGGCGAGCAGTACTTC. Translation: CASGLRASGSPGEQYF.

The rearrangement links TRBV15 to TRBJ2-5; weak D call: TRBD2 (6 bases). The CDR3 sequence is 14 residues long. With 1 base removed from V and 5 bases from J, the gap between germline ends came to 11 bases. The germline CDR1 and CDR2 sequences are LNHNV and YYDKDF (reference sequence). The CDR3 coding sequence is TGTGCCACCAGCAGAGCGGGGGTTGACGAGACCCAGTACTTC. Protein: CATSRAGVDETQYF.

DNA of the CDR3: TGTGCCAGCAGCCCCCTGGGGGGTAGCGGCTATCAGTTCTTC. As protein: CASSPLGGSGYQFF. This sequence joins TRBV7-3 and TRBJ2-1, with D possibly being TRBD2 (6 bases). V lost 5 bases to trimming and J lost 13 bases, with 21 bases between them. This CDR3 region has 14 residues. Looked up from germline, CDR1 is SGHTA and CDR2 is FQGTGA.

The chain employs TRBV7-2 and TRBJ2-1, with a tentative D call TRBD1 (5 bases). The V gene lost 5 bases and the J gene lost 10 bases, with 15 bases spanning the gap. The CDR3 length is 13 residues. The germline V gene encodes CDR1 SGHTA and CDR2 FQGNSA. CDR3 in amino acids: CASSVNWGDEQFF. CDR3 bases: TGTGCCAGCAGCGTAAACTGGGGCGACGAGCAGTTCTTC.

This chain connects TRBV20-1 to TRBJ1-2, with D tentatively TRBD1 (6 bases). CDR1 and CDR2 (germline): DFQATT, SNEGSKA (reference sequence). V was pared by 1 base and J by 2 bases, with 11 bases between. The CDR3 runs to 14 residues. CDR3 sequence: CSARVNGTNYGYTF. The CDR3 coding sequence is TGCAGTGCTAGAGTTAACGGGACAAACTATGGCTACACCTTC.

This clonotype was detected only a few times. DNA for the CDR3: TGTGCCACCAGCAGAGATCGGGGGACAGGGAATGAAAAACTGTTTTTT. This codes for CATSRDRGTGNEKLFF. The V and J genes are TRBV15 and TRBJ1-4, with 9 bases aligning to TRBD1. The CDR3 extends over 16 amino acids. Germline-derived CDR1 and CDR2 are LNHNV and YYDKDF (reference sequence). The trim removed 0 bases at V and 5 bases at J, leaving 4 bases unmatched.

This chain uses TRBV9 with TRBJ1-2, with D unresolved. Trimming removed 0 bases at V and 8 bases at J, with 14 bases between. The CDR3 runs 14 residues. Per the germline V gene, CDR1 is SGDLS and CDR2 is YYNGEE. CDR3 DNA: TGTGCCAGCAGCGTAGCTTCGGATCCCCAGGGCTACACCTTC. Protein: CASSVASDPQGYTF.